This section outlines one T cell receptor (beta chain) sequence together with its context. Germline V CDR1 and CDR2: MNHNS, SASEGT. The V end was cut by 4 bases, the J end by 10 bases, with 23 bases between. The length of the CDR3 is 15 residues. The sample belongs to a study of T-cell memory formation after mild COVID-19. TCRdb ran MiXCR on the 5' RACE reads and lists one entry per CDR3 protein. There are over 500,000 distinct CDR3 sequences in the sample; 17% occur only once, and about 8.6% lies in the top ten. The clonotype was recovered from an adult woman who had mild COVID-19 (a few samples of this study predate the infection). Cell type and time point are not known. The sample was PBMCs or a T cell subset sorted from them (not recorded which). The rearrangement uses TRBV6-1 and TRBJ2-7; D possibly corresponds to TRBD1 (6 bases). The CDR3 is CASSVVHGTNHYQYF. CDR3 bases: TGTGCCAGCAGTGTTGTCCACGGGACAAATCACTATCAGTACTTC.